This T cell receptor beta chain was sequenced during a study of cytomegalovirus exposure and HLA in healthy donors. Notes on the study in general: A missense DCLRE1C variant was associated with V- and J-gene trimming of TCR beta chains in a later analysis, and an independent cohort replicated the association. Segments of the TCR beta V type were, in most cases, productive about 90% or about 30% of the time in an earlier analysis.

60 Vbeta and 13 Jbeta primers were used in PCR. Clones were read by immunoSEQ multiplex PCR, and TCRdb kept only the in-frame ones, dropping some. This sample's table reports about 130,000 clones. V was cut by 1 base and J by 5 bases, with 9 bases left in between. Germline values: CDR1 SGHNT, CDR2 YYREEE (reference sequence). The CDR3 is 14 residues long. As for this clone: Antigen specificity is unknown.

The source of this sequence is a middle-aged man in good health and CMV-seronegative. This chain joins TRBV5-4 and TRBJ2-2; D unclear. The sequenced sample consisted of PBMCs. DNA of the CDR3: TGTGCCAGCAGCTTGAGTGGGCGTACCGGGGAGCTGTTTTTT. Its protein is CASSLSGRTGELFF.